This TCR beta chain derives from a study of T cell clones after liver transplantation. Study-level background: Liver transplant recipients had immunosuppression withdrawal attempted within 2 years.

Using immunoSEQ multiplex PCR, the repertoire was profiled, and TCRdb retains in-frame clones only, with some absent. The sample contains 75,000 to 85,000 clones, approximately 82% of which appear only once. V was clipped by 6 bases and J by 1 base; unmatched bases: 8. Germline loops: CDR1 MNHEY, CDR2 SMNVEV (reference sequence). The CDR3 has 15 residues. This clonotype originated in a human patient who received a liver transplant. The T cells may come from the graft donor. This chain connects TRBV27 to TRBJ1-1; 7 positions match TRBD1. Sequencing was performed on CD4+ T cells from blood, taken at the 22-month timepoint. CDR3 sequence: CASRTRGQRNTEAFF. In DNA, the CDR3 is TGTGCCAGCAGGACCAGGGGACAGAGGAACACTGAAGCTTTCTTT.